This T cell receptor beta chain was identified during a study of identical twins. Regarding the study as a whole: The study found weaker excess twin sharing in beta out-of-frame sequences.

CDR1 MRHNA and CDR2 SNTAGT come from the germline V gene. The CDR3 is made up of 12 amino acids. V lost 2 bases and J 9 bases, leaving 8 bases between the germline ends. TCRdb analysed the 5' RACE reads with MiXCR anew, one entry per CDR3 protein. The sample lists about 240,000 distinct CDR3 sequences, 10% to 15% occurring once. Remarks on this clonotype: Its antigen is unidentified.

These data were also filed under a second study, of yellow fever vaccine responses in identical twins.

The specimen was memory (CD45RO+) T cells sorted from blood. This TCR came from a woman younger than 30 in good health. This chain uses TRBV6-4 with TRBJ2-1; unclear D gene. The CDR3 sequence: CASSDIWGEQFF. As DNA, the CDR3 is TGTGCCAGCAGTGACATATGGGGTGAGCAGTTCTTC.